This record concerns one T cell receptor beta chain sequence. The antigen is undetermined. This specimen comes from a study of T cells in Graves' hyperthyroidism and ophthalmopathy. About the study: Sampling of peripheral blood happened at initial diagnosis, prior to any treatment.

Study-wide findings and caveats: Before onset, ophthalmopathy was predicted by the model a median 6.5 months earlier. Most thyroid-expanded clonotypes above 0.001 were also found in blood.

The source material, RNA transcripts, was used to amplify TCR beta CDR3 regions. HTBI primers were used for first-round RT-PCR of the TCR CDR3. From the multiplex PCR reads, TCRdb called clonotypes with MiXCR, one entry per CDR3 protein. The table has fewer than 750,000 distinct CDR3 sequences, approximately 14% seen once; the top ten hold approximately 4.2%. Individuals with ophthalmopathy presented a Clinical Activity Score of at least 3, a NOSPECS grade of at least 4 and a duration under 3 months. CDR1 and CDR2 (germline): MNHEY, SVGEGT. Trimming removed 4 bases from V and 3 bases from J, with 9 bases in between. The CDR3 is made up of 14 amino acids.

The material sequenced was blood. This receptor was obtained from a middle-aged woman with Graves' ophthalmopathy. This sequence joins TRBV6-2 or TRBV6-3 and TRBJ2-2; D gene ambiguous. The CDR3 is CASSSTPHTGELFF. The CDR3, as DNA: TGTGCCAGCAGTTCTACCCCCCACACCGGGGAGCTGTTTTTT.